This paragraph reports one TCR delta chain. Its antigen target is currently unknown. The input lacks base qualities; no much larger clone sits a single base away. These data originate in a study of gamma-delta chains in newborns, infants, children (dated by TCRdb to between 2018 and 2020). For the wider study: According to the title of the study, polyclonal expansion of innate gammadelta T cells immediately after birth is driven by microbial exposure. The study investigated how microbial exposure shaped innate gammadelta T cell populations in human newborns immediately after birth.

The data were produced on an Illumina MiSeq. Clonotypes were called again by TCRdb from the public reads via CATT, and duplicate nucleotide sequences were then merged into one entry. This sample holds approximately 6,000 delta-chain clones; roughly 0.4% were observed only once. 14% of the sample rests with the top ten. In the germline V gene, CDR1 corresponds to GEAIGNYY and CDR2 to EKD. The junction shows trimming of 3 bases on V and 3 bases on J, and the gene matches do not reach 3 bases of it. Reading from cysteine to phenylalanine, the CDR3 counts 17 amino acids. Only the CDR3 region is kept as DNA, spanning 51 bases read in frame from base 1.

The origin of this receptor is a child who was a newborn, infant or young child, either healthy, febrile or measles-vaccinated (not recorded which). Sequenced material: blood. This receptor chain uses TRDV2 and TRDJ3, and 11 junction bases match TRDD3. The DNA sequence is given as TGTGCCTGTGACCACTGGGGGATAAACTGGGACACCCGACAGATGTTTTTC. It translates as CACDHWGINWDTRQMFF.